The following is a T cell receptor (beta chain) sequence with its context. Its antigen remains unknown. Recent acute infections and vaccinations were absent in the healthy HIV-negative adult donors. These data come from a study of shared clonotypes between healthy human individuals. Notes on the study in general: Larger richness was generally estimated for naive than memory subsets. Clonotype sharing among donors, it was expected, would be affected by sequencing depth. Researchers sampled only blood; tissue repertoires likely differ.

The junction had 7 bases not matched to a gene; V was cut back by 7 bases and J by 7 bases. The CDR3 covers 13 residues. Looked up from germline, CDR1 is SNHLY and CDR2 is FYNNEI. Assay: immunoSEQ multiplex PCR; the TCRdb copy retains only in-frame clones and omits some. The table lists under 650,000 clones, around 96% of them singletons, with approximately 0.06% in the top ten. The sequenced material came from naive CD4+ T cells sorted from blood. Sample subset: CD45RA+ positively selected. The V gene is TRBV2, the J gene TRBJ1-5; 7 nucleotides agree with TRBD1. This TCR came from a woman aged 30 to 39 in good health. For the CDR3, the DNA is TGTGCCAGCACGCGCCAGGGGGAACAGCCCCAGCATTTT. As protein: CASTRQGEQPQHF.